This TCR beta chain originates from a study of monozygotic twins with inflammatory bowel disease. Broader study findings: Distinguishing T cell subtypes was not possible.

TCRdb reworked the 5' RACE reads into one entry per CDR3 protein, no DNA. The sample's table shows more than 300,000 distinct CDR3 sequences. Regarding this clonotype: Its cognate antigen is unknown.

The TCR comes from a human donor with ulcerative colitis or Crohn's disease, or a healthy co-twin of an affected twin (not recorded which). The sequencing sample was made of blood.

CDR3 loop: CASSLWGGGEQYF. This chain connects TRBV7-2 to TRBJ2-7; there is no DNA to check the TCRdb D call of TRBD2. This CDR3 has 13 residues. CDR1 is SGHTA and CDR2 is FQGNSA in the germline V gene.